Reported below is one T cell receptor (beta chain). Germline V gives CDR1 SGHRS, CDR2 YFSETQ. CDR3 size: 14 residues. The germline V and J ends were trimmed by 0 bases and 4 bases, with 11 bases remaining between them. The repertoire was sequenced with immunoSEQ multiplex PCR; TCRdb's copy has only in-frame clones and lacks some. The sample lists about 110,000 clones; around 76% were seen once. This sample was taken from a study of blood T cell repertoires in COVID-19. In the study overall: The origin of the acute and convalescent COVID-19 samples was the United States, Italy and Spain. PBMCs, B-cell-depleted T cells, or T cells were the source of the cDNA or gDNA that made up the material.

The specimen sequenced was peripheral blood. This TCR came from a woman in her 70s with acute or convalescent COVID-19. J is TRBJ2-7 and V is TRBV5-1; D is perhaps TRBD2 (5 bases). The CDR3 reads CASSLEGSVYEQYF. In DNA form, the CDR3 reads TGCGCCAGCAGCTTGGAAGGGAGCGTGTACGAGCAGTACTTC.